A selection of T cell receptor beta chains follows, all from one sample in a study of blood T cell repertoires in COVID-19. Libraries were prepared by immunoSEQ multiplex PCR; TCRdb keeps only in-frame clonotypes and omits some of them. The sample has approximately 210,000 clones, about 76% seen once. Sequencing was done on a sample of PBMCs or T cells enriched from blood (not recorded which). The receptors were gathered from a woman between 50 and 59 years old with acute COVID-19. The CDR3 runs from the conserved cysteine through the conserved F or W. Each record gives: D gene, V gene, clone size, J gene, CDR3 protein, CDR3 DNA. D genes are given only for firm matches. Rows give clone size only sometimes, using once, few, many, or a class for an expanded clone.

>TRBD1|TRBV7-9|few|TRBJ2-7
CASSHFVGQGAHEQYF
TGTGCCAGCAGCCATTTTGTCGGACAGGGGGCTCACGAGCAGTACTTC
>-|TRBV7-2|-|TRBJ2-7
CASSFDKRRAVYEQYF
TGTGCCAGCAGCTTTGATAAGCGCCGCGCTGTATACGAGCAGTACTTC
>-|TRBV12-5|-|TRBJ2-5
CASGLAFMGGDSGTQYF
TGTGCTAGTGGTTTGGCCTTTATGGGGGGTGATTCTGGGACCCAGTACTTC
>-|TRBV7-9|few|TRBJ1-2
CASSLGWAHYGYTF
TGTGCCAGCAGCTTAGGATGGGCCCACTATGGCTACACCTTC
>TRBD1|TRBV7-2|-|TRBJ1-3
CASSLGQGAGSGNTIYF
TGTGCCAGCAGCTTAGGACAGGGGGCCGGCTCTGGAAACACCATATATTTT
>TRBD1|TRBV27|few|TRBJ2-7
CASSFNFWTGSHEQYF
TGTGCCAGCAGTTTTAACTTTTGGACAGGGTCCCACGAGCAGTACTTC
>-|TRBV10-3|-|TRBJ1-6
CAISDFGSNSPLHF
TGTGCCATCAGCGACTTCGGATCTAATTCACCCCTCCACTTT
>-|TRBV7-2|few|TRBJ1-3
CASSKLTVSGNTIYF
TGTGCCAGCAGCAAATTGACAGTCTCTGGAAACACCATATATTTT
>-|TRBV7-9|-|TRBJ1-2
CASSPQGNYGYTF
TGTGCCAGCAGCCCACAGGGTAACTATGGCTACACCTTC
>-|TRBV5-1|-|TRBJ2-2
CASSLGQNTGELFF
TGCGCCAGCAGCTTGGGGCAGAACACCGGGGAGCTGTTTTTT
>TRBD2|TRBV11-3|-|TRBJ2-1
CASSSRGSGASYNEQFF
TGTGCCAGCAGCTCCCGGGGTAGCGGGGCCTCCTACAATGAGCAGTTCTTC
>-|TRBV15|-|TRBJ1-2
CATSSPMGQGGGYGYTF
TGTGCCACCAGCAGCCCAATGGGTCAGGGAGGAGGCTATGGCTACACCTTC
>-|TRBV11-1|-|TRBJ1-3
CASSFGMGRSGNTIYF
TGTGCCAGCAGCTTCGGGATGGGTCGCTCTGGAAACACCATATATTTT
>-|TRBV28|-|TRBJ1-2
CASSIDSYGYTF
TGTGCCAGCAGCATAGACTCCTATGGCTACACCTTC
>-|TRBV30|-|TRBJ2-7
CAWSTGLLGSYEQYF
TGTGCCTGGAGTACTGGACTTTTGGGCTCCTACGAGCAGTACTTC
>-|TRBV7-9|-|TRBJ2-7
CASSFGALNEQYF
TGTGCCAGCAGCTTCGGTGCGCTAAACGAGCAGTACTTC
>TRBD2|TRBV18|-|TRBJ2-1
CASSPPNSPAYRAGGRNEQFF
TGTGCCAGCTCACCACCGAACAGTCCGGCTTATAGGGCGGGAGGGAGAAATGAGCAGTTCTTC
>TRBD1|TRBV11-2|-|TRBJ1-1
CASSGQAITAFF
TGTGCCAGCAGCGGACAGGCAATTACGGCTTTCTTT
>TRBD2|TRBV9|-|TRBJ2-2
CASSVGSGGANTGELFF
TGTGCCAGCAGCGTCGGTAGCGGGGGGGCGAACACCGGGGAGCTGTTTTTT
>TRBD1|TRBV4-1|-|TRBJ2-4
CASSRTGTGKQYF
TGCGCCAGCAGCCGAACCGGGACAGGGAAACAGTACTTC
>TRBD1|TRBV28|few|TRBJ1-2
CASSSGQGPSRGWTF
TGTGCCAGCAGTTCGGGACAGGGACCGTCTAGGGGGTGGACCTTC
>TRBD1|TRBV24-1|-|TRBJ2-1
CATSDSNRGDEQFF
TGTGCCACCAGTGATTCCAACAGGGGGGATGAGCAGTTCTTC
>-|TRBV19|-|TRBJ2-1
CASSIVGINNEQFF
TGTGCCAGTAGTATAGTGGGCATAAACAATGAGCAGTTCTTC
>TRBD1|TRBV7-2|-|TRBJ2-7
CASSLDRVGYEQYF
TGTGCCAGCAGCCTGGACAGGGTAGGCTACGAGCAGTACTTC
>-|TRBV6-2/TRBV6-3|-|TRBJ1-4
CASSPAGVDNEKLFF
TGTGCCAGCAGTCCAGCAGGGGTTGATAATGAAAAACTGTTTTTT
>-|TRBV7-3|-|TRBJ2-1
CASSRIDSNNEQFF
TGTGCCAGCAGCCGAATCGACAGTAACAATGAGCAGTTCTTC
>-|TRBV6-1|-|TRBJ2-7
CASSSLGPPGDEQYF
TGTGCCAGCAGTTCCCTTGGGCCTCCCGGGGACGAGCAGTACTTC
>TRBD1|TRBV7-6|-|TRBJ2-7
CASSLEGQGDYEQYF
TGTGCCAGCAGCTTAGAAGGACAGGGGGACTACGAGCAGTACTTC
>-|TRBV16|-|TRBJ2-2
CASSQSGKYTGELFF
TGTGCCAGCAGCCAATCTGGCAAATACACCGGGGAGCTGTTTTTT
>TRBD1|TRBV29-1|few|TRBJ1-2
CSVPGQENYGYTF
TGCAGCGTCCCGGGACAGGAGAACTATGGCTACACCTTC
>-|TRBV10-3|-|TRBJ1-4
CAIRLVTVKDRYWEKLFF
TGTGCCATCAGGCTCGTGACTGTTAAGGATCGTTATTGGGAAAAACTGTTTTTT
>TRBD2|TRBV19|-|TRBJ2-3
CASRPSGGAWSTDTQYF
TGTGCCAGTAGACCGAGCGGGGGGGCGTGGAGCACAGATACGCAGTATTTT
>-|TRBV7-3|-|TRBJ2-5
CASSRSYQETQYF
TGTGCCAGCAGTCGGAGCTACCAAGAGACCCAGTACTTC
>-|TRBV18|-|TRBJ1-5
CASSLARGGYSNQPQHF
TGTGCCAGCTCACTCGCGCGGGGGGGCTATAGCAATCAGCCCCAGCATTTT
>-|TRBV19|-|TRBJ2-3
CASSMGPGFTDTQYF
TGTGCCAGTAGTATGGGGCCAGGGTTCACAGATACGCAGTATTTT
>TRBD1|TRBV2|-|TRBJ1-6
CASRSDRAANSPLHF
TGTGCCAGCAGATCTGACAGGGCGGCTAATTCACCCCTCCACTTT
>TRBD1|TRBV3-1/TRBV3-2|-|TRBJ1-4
CASSHQGVVEKLFF
TGTGCCAGCAGCCATCAGGGGGTGGTGGAAAAACTGTTTTTT
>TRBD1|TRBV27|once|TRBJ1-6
CASSSGTGLGNSPLHF
TGTGCCAGCAGTTCAGGGACAGGTCTAGGAAATTCACCCCTCCACTTT
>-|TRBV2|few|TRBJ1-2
CASRASQGSLSYGYTF
TGTGCCAGCAGGGCATCACAGGGTTCACTCTCCTATGGCTACACCTTC
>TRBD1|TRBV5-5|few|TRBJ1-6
CASSLGPTGSNSPLHF
TGTGCCAGCAGCTTGGGTCCGACAGGGAGTAATTCACCCCTCCACTTT
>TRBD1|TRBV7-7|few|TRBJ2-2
CASSSSGGLNTGELFF
TGTGCTAGCAGCTCTTCAGGGGGCTTGAACACCGGGGAGCTGTTTTTT
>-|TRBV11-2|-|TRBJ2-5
CASSYTPLSSETQYF
TGTGCCAGCAGCTACACCCCTCTCTCTTCGGAGACCCAGTACTTC
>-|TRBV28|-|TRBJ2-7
CASGGGYTYEQYF
TGTGCCTCTGGCGGGGGCTATACCTACGAGCAGTACTTC
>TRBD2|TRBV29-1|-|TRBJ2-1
CSVDKAGGPLGDEQFF
TGCAGCGTTGATAAAGCGGGAGGGCCCCTGGGGGATGAGCAGTTCTTC
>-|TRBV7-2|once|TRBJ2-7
CASSLSSPSFYEQYF
TGTGCCAGCAGCTTATCGTCCCCGAGTTTCTACGAGCAGTACTTC
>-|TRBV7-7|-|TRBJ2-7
CASSYTSPGHYSYEQYF
TGTGCTAGCAGCTACACTTCCCCGGGACACTACTCCTACGAGCAGTACTTC
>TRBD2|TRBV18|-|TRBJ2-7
CASSPRSGTSGIYEQYF
TGTGCCAGCTCACCGCGCTCTGGGACTAGCGGGATTTACGAGCAGTACTTC